The next 24 T cell receptor beta chains were all read from a single sample in a study of siplizumab effects on memory and regulatory T cells. Produced via immunoSEQ multiplex PCR; TCRdb's table is partial and in-frame only. The sample includes 99,000 or so clones, more than 85% of them seen just once. Source material: Tregs sorted from blood. The source of these receptors is a human donor in good health.

V gene TRBV5-1 combines with J gene TRBJ2-7; either TRBD1 or TRBD2 may fit D (6 bases each). Trimming took 3 bases from V and 5 from J, leaving 18 bases between them. This CDR3 is built from 15 residues. Germline lookup yields CDR1 SGHRS and CDR2 YFSETQ. CDR3 in amino acids: CASSWGDMLVHEQYF. The CDR3 DNA reads TGCGCCAGCAGCTGGGGGGACATGTTAGTCCACGAGCAGTACTTC. Full variable domain (rest looked up from reference TRBV5-1 and TRBJ2-7): KAGVTQTPRYLIKTRGQQVTLSCSPISGHRSVSWYQQTPGQGLQFLFEYFSETQRNKGNFPGRFSGRQFSNSRSEMNVSTLELGDSALYLCASSWGDMLVHEQYFGPGTRLTVT.

V is TRBV7-8 and J is TRBJ2-7; the match to TRBD1 covers 7 bases. The CDR3 runs to 15 residues. The germline CDR1 and CDR2 sequences are SGHVS and FQNEAQ. V lost 5 bases to trimming and J lost 3 bases; unmatched junction nucleotides: 10. DNA for the CDR3: TGTGCCAGCAGCGCCAGACCCGGGACAGACTACGAGCAGTACTTC. Translated, it gives CASSARPGTDYEQYF.

This sequence joins TRBV7-2 and TRBJ1-2; D not resolved. The CDR3 length is 12 residues. Germline CDR1 is SGHTA and CDR2 is FQGNSA. V was shortened by 6 bases and J by 2 bases, with 7 bases between the two germline ends. The CDR3 region is CASRPGNYGYTF. DNA for the CDR3: TGTGCCAGCAGACCCGGGAACTATGGCTACACCTTC.

J is TRBJ1-2 and V is TRBV5-8; possibly TRBD1 for D (5 bases). Germline V gene lookup returns CDR1 SGHTS and CDR2 YDEGEE. The length of the CDR3 is 15 residues. Between the trimmed V and J ends, which lost 3 bases and 5 bases, there was a span of 17 bases. The CDR3 spells CASSSGPILGYGYTF. The CDR3 region has the DNA TGTGCCAGCAGCTCGGGACCGATACTTGGTTATGGCTACACCTTC.

This clone appeared a few times. This chain connects TRBV10-3 to TRBJ1-1; weak D call: TRBD1 (6 bases). The V end lost 5 bases, the J end lost 3 bases, and 10 bases lay between the germline ends. The V gene's germline CDR1 is ENHRY and CDR2 SYGVKD. This CDR3 spans 13 amino acids. The CDR3 region is CAISRSGDTEAFF. The CDR3 region has the DNA TGTGCCATCAGTCGGTCAGGGGACACTGAAGCTTTCTTT.

V is TRBV6-5 and J is TRBJ2-7; TRBD1 agrees at 7 bases. Germline-derived CDR1 and CDR2 are MNHEY and SVGAGI. J was trimmed by 2 bases and V by 4 bases; bases with no gene match: 2. The CDR3 has 13 amino acids. Here the CDR3 reads CASSLGQTYEQYF. In DNA, the CDR3 is TGTGCCAGCAGTTTGGGACAGACCTACGAGCAGTACTTC.

This clone was counted a single time. The chain employs TRBV2 and TRBJ2-3, with 8 bases fitting TRBD1. The ends lost 7 bases at V and 2 bases at J; junction bases unmatched: 5. Germline assignment: CDR1 SNHLY and CDR2 FYNNEI. This CDR3 is built from 14 residues. CDR3 sequence (DNA): TGTGCCAGCACCCGGGACAGGCACACAGATACGCAGTATTTT. Translating gives CASTRDRHTDTQYF.

CDR3 sequence (DNA): TGCGCCAGCAGGGGGGCGGGGGCCCCCTACGAGCAGTACTTC. This translates into CASRGAGAPYEQYF. The J gene is TRBJ2-7, the V gene TRBV10-2; tentatively, D is TRBD2 (7 bases). Germline lookup yields CDR1 WSHSY and CDR2 SAAADI. The CDR3 contains 14 residues. Trimming took 6 bases from V and 2 from J, leaving 14 bases between them.

CDR3 residues: CACKAGVQETQYF. In DNA, the CDR3 is TGCGCCTGCAAGGCGGGGGTCCAAGAGACCCAGTACTTC. This chain uses TRBV10-2 with TRBJ2-5; 7 bases map to TRBD2. CDR3 length: 13 amino acids. Germline values: CDR1 WSHSY, CDR2 SAAADI. The J segment lost 1 base and the V segment lost 11 bases, leaving 7 bases of the junction unmatched.

DNA for the CDR3: TGTGCCAGCAGCCTATCCGGGACTAGCGGTTTTGAGCAGTACTTC. Its translation is CASSLSGTSGFEQYF. The chain couples TRBV4-2 to TRBJ2-7; 11 bases are shared with TRBD2. The CDR3 loop spans 15 amino acids. V shed 4 bases, J shed 7 bases, and the junction held 9 bases outside the gene matches. Germline CDR1 LGHNA, CDR2 YNFKEQ.

This clone was seen only once. This chain links TRBV2 with TRBJ1-5; D unclear. Trimming pared 6 bases from V and 0 bases from J, leaving 18 bases between. Germline CDR1 and CDR2: SNHLY and FYNNEI. The CDR3 runs 17 residues. The CDR3 DNA follows: TGTGCCAGCAGAAGAGATACGGGGAGTAATAGCAATCAGCCCCAGCATTTT. Amino acid sequence: CASRRDTGSNSNQPQHF.

The chain joins TRBV7-9 to TRBJ2-5; 7 bases fit TRBD1. The CDR3 consists of 15 residues. V gave up 5 bases and J gave up 5 bases; unmatched junction bases: 11. The germline V gene encodes CDR1 SEHNR and CDR2 FQNEAQ (reference sequence). The CDR3, as DNA: TGTGCCAGCAGCCAGGGATGGACAGGTCGGGAGACCCAGTACTTC. Translated, it gives CASSQGWTGRETQYF.

The chain employs TRBV6-5 and TRBJ2-5; 8 bases fit TRBD2. The CDR3 totals 16 residues. Germline CDR1 and CDR2: MNHEY and SVGAGI. V dropped 2 bases and J dropped 6; count of bases not matched to a gene: 11. The CDR3 DNA is TGTGCCAGCAGTTACCTCCGGGGGGGGGCACCACAGACCCAGTACTTC. It specifies CASSYLRGGAPQTQYF.

A single count supports this clone. J is TRBJ1-2 and V is TRBV14, with D tentatively TRBD1 (5 bases). The germline V gene has CDR1 SGHDN and CDR2 FVKESK. The CDR3 length is 17 residues. The germline V and J ends were trimmed by 4 bases and 0 bases, with 18 bases remaining between them. CDR3 in amino acids: CASSRVVRGQTNYGYTF. The CDR3 nucleotides are TGTGCCAGCAGCCGCGTGGTTAGGGGCCAGACTAACTATGGCTACACCTTC.

The chain employs TRBV19 and TRBJ1-2; D possibly corresponds to TRBD1 (6 bases). V dropped 5 bases and J dropped 0 bases, with 10 bases sitting between them. Germline V CDR1 and CDR2: LNHDA, SQIVND (reference sequence). The CDR3 has 14 residues. The DNA for the CDR3 is TGTGCCAGTAGTGGACAGCTAGCTAACTATGGCTACACCTTC. It is translated as CASSGQLANYGYTF.

This sequence joins TRBV4-1 and TRBJ1-2; D remains ambiguous. The V and J ends lost 0 bases and 3 bases respectively, with 11 bases between them. Germline CDR1 is MGHRA and CDR2 is YSYEKL. This CDR3 comprises 15 residues. CDR3 nucleotide sequence: TGCGCCAGCAGCCAAGATTTTCTAACCCACTATGGCTACACCTTC. It encodes CASSQDFLTHYGYTF.

The CDR3, as DNA: TGTGCCAGCCGCTCTAGCGGGTCCTACGAGCAGTACTTC. Protein product: CASRSSGSYEQYF. The V gene is TRBV27, the J gene TRBJ2-7, with 8 bases that match TRBD2. CDR1 is MNHEY and CDR2 is SMNVEV in the germline V gene (reference sequence). Losses at the gene ends were 8 bases for V and 1 base for J; bases not matched to a gene: 4. The CDR3 consists of 13 residues.

V gene TRBV2 combines with J gene TRBJ2-3; TRBD2 matches at 12 bases. CDR3 length: 16 residues. Germline CDR1 and CDR2: SNHLY and FYNNEI. J lost 0 bases, V lost 8 bases, and 6 bases had no gene match. The CDR3, as DNA: TGTGCCAGCCGGCTAGCGGGGGGGACTAGCACAGATACGCAGTATTTT. Translated: CASRLAGGTSTDTQYF. The entire variable domain, with the rest obtained from reference TRBV2 and TRBJ2-3, is as follows: EPEVTQTPSHQVTQMGQEVILRCVPISNHLYFYWYRQILGQKVEFLVSFYNNEISEKSEIFDDQFSVERPDGSNFTLKIRSTKLEDSAMYFCASRLAGGTSTDTQYFGPGTRLTVL.

The J gene is TRBJ2-7, the V gene TRBV18, with D possibly being TRBD1 (6 bases). Germline V lookup: CDR1 KGHSH, CDR2 LQKENI. The CDR3 runs 16 residues. The V end lost 3 bases, the J end lost 2 bases, and 17 bases lay between the germline ends. For the CDR3, the DNA is TGTGCCAGCTCACCTGGTAACCGGGACACCACCTACGAGCAGTACTTC. Translating gives CASSPGNRDTTYEQYF. The complete variable domain, with remaining parts taken from reference TRBV18 and TRBJ2-7, reads NAGVMQNPRHLVRRRGQEARLRCSPMKGHSHVYWYRQLPEEGLKFMVYLQKENIIDESGMPKERFSAEFPKEGPSILRIQQVVRGDSAAYFCASSPGNRDTTYEQYFGPGTRLTVT.

This chain's CDR3 is CASSQAPAGHKLQEQFF. Here the CDR3 DNA reads TGCGCCAGCAGCCAAGCCCCCGCGGGACACAAGCTTCAGGAGCAGTTCTTC. The J gene is TRBJ2-1, the V gene TRBV4-1; D may be TRBD1 or TRBD2 (6 bases each). Germline V lookup: CDR1 MGHRA, CDR2 YSYEKL. This CDR3 comprises 17 residues. Trimming removed 1 base from V and 10 bases from J, with 23 bases in between.

The V and J genes are TRBV27 and TRBJ2-2, with TRBD2 as a possible D gene (5 bases). Trimming left V 0 bases short and J 4 bases short, with 15 bases between. The CDR3 consists of 17 residues. Looked up from germline, CDR1 is MNHEY and CDR2 is SMNVEV (reference sequence). CDR3 loop: CASSLSVRPRVTGELFF. CDR3 bases: TGTGCCAGCAGTTTATCAGTGCGCCCGCGGGTCACCGGGGAGCTGTTTTTT.

CDR3 nucleotides: TGTGCCAGTAGTATTGCCAGGGGGCGCGGAGAGACCCAGTACTTC. As protein: CASSIARGRGETQYF. The J gene is TRBJ2-5, the V gene TRBV19; the match to TRBD1 covers 8 bases. Per the germline V gene, CDR1 is LNHDA and CDR2 is SQIVND (reference sequence). This CDR3 comprises 15 residues. Trimming cost V 3 bases and J 4 bases; bases outside gene matches: 7.

This CDR3 is CASRNRQPNTEAFF. The CDR3 DNA reads as TGTGCCAGCAGAAATCGACAACCGAACACTGAAGCTTTCTTT. The chain carries TRBV6-6 and TRBJ1-1; D call uncertain. Trimming removed 6 bases from V and 1 base from J, with 12 bases in between. CDR1 MNHNY and CDR2 SVGAGI come from the germline V gene (reference sequence). This CDR3 has 14 residues.

This chain connects TRBV29-1 to TRBJ1-2; D gene ambiguous. This CDR3 spans 9 amino acids. The germline V gene encodes CDR1 SQVTM and CDR2 ANQGSEA. The V end lost 0 bases, the J end lost 7 bases, and 0 bases lay between the germline ends. The CDR3 DNA sequence: TGCAGCGTTGAAGATGGCTACACCTTC. Its protein product is CSVEDGYTF.